The 4 T cell receptor beta chains below all came from one sample that was sequenced in a study of blood T cell repertoires in COVID-19. Measured with immunoSEQ multiplex PCR; TCRdb has only the in-frame clones, and not every one. The sample consists of around 270,000 clones, 86% of them appearing once. The sequenced sample consisted of peripheral blood. The receptors stem from a middle-aged man who had recovered from COVID-19.

The chain uses TRBV6-2 or TRBV6-3 and TRBJ2-5; a weak D match, TRBD1 (6 bases). The length of the CDR3 is 16 residues. Trimming pared 2 bases from V and 2 bases from J, leaving 15 bases between. The germline V gene has CDR1 MNHEY and CDR2 SVGEGT. The CDR3 sequence: CASSYVRGSSQETQYF. The CDR3 coding sequence is TGTGCCAGCAGTTACGTGAGGGGGTCGTCACAAGAGACCCAGTACTTC.

The chain recombines TRBV5-8 with TRBJ2-1, with 13 nucleotides matching TRBD2. Trimming removed 4 bases from V and 6 bases from J; junction bases left unmatched: 7. CDR3 length equals 16 residues. From germline, CDR1 is SGHTS and CDR2 YDEGEE. CDR3 nucleotide sequence: TGTGCCAGCAGCCGAGGGACTAGCGGGAAGAGCAATGAGCAGTTCTTC. Its protein is CASSRGTSGKSNEQFF.

Notes on this clone: Other DNA sequences of this sample code for an identical CDR3. The V and J genes are TRBV2 and TRBJ2-7; 12 nucleotides align to TRBD2. There are 14 residues in the CDR3. Germline V gives CDR1 SNHLY, CDR2 FYNNEI. V shed 6 bases, J shed 4 bases, and the junction held 4 bases outside the gene matches. The CDR3 is CASSRLAGGYEQYF. CDR3 bases: TGTGCCAGCAGCCGCCTAGCGGGAGGGTACGAGCAGTACTTC.

The V gene is TRBV7-2, the J gene TRBJ2-5, with D possibly TRBD2 on 5 matching bases. The CDR3 runs 14 residues. Trimming stripped 7 bases from V and 5 bases from J, with 17 bases between. CDR1 and CDR2 from the germline V gene are SGHTA and FQGNSA. CDR3 sequence: CASKPGRARETQYF. Here the CDR3 DNA reads TGTGCCAGCAAACCTGGGCGGGCTCGGGAGACCCAGTACTTC.